These 24 T cell receptor beta chains came from one sample sequenced in a study of Graves' ophthalmopathy and Graves' hyperthyroidism. RNA transcripts served as template for amplifying TCR beta CDR3 sequences. HTBI primers primed a first-round RT-PCR, and a second-round multiplex PCR followed. TCRdb reprocessed the multiplex PCR reads via MiXCR and lists one record per CDR3 protein. The table has about 600,000 distinct CDR3 sequences, about 35% seen once. The sequenced sample consisted of peripheral blood or thyroid tissue (not recorded which). The receptors shown here come from an adult man with Graves' hyperthyroidism.

This clonotype came up many times. This rearrangement joins TRBV20-1 to TRBJ1-5; 7 bases agree with TRBD1. Per germline, CDR1 DFQATT and CDR2 SNEGSKA (reference sequence). The CDR3 loop spans 15 amino acids. Trimming at V came to 4 bases and at J to 4 bases, leaving 10 bases not matched to a gene. For the CDR3, the DNA is TGCAGTGCTACCACTTTGACAGGGAGAAATCAGCCCCAGCATTTT. This sequence encodes CSATTLTGRNQPQHF.

The table lists this clonotype with a few counts. The V and J genes are TRBV24-1 and TRBJ2-1; 7 nucleotides line up with TRBD1. CDR3 length equals 15 residues. CDR1 is KGHDR, CDR2 SFDVKD, per germline. Trimming removed 5 bases from V and 1 base from J; junction bases left unmatched: 4. CDR3 in amino acids: CATSVGRGSYNEQFF. CDR3 coding DNA: TGTGCCACCAGTGTGGGCAGGGGGTCCTACAATGAGCAGTTCTTC.

A remark on this clonotype: A much larger clone lies a single base off, so this may be a read error. The conserved closing phenylalanine or tryptophan is absent in this CDR3, likely reflecting a read error. This chain uses TRBV12-3 or TRBV12-4 with TRBJ1-1, with 7 positions matching TRBD1. The ends lost 5 bases at V and 6 bases at J; junction bases unmatched: 6. This CDR3 has 13 amino acids. CDR3 region: CASSGAGGPEAFL. As DNA, the CDR3 is TGTGCCAGCAGTGGAGCAGGGGGTCCTGAAGCTTTCCTT.

This clonotype occurred many times. The chain is built from TRBV12-3 or TRBV12-4 and TRBJ1-2, with 7 nucleotides matching TRBD1. With 7 bases clipped from V and 7 bases from J, the junction kept 3 bases outside the gene matches. The CDR3 loop spans 11 amino acids. As DNA, the CDR3 is TGTGCCAGCACTGACAGGGTTGGCTACACCTTC. Protein product: CASTDRVGYTF.

This clonotype was detected ten times or more. J is TRBJ2-2 and V is TRBV24-1, with D tentatively TRBD2 (6 bases). Germline-derived CDR1 and CDR2 are KGHDR and SFDVKD. The CDR3 runs 16 residues. The V end lost 3 bases, the J end lost 5 bases, and 15 bases lay between the germline ends. The CDR3 protein is CATSDGTASWTGELFF. CDR3 DNA sequence: TGTGCCACCAGTGATGGGACTGCTTCGTGGACCGGGGAGCTGTTTTTT.

The chain recombines TRBV11-2 with TRBJ2-7; maybe TRBD1 (6 bases). V gave up 6 bases and J gave up 0 bases, with 21 bases separating them. The CDR3 extends over 17 amino acids. Germline V CDR1 and CDR2: SGHAT, FQNNGV. CDR3 residues: CASSRTQGTVSSYEQYF. In DNA form, the CDR3 reads TGTGCCAGCAGTCGTACGCAGGGGACGGTGAGCTCCTACGAGCAGTACTTC.

On this clonotype: Germline is not matched at one junction end, which may reflect a read error. The chain has TRBV12-3 or TRBV12-4 and TRBJ1-5; the D is unclear. The CDR3 runs 13 residues. CDR3 nucleotide sequence: TGTGCCTGCAGTTTGGGTAGCAATCAGCCCCAGCATTTT. This codes for CACSLGSNQPQHF.

Concerning this clonotype: The junction departs from the called germline gene at one end, perhaps through a read error. This chain connects TRBV29-1 to TRBJ2-7, with unresolved D. CDR3 size: 12 residues. Germline V CDR1 and CDR2: SQVTM, ANQGSEA. CDR3: CGVEVRNYEQYF. The CDR3 DNA reads as TGCGGCGTTGAAGTTAGGAACTACGAGCAGTACTTC.

The rearrangement joins TRBV20-1 to TRBJ1-2; 9 positions agree with TRBD1. V lost 5 bases to trimming and J lost 2 bases; unmatched junction nucleotides: 3. Germline CDR1 and CDR2: DFQATT and SNEGSKA (reference sequence). The length of the CDR3 is 13 residues. The CDR3 DNA reads as TGCAGTGCTGCCGGGACAGGGAACTATGGCTACACCTTC. Its translation: CSAAGTGNYGYTF.

This clonotype was seen many times. V is TRBV29-1 and J is TRBJ2-7; the D gene is possibly TRBD2 (6 bases). This CDR3 comprises 15 residues. Germline V gene lookup returns CDR1 SQVTM and CDR2 ANQGSEA. Trimming removed 5 bases from V and 4 bases from J, with 21 bases in between. CDR3 coding DNA: TGCAGCGTTTTGTACCGGGACTCTCCCTCGTACGAGCAGTACTTC. This translates into CSVLYRDSPSYEQYF.

This sequence joins TRBV29-1 and TRBJ1-5; D gene unclear. The CDR3 covers 13 residues. Germline V gene sequence: CDR1 SQVTM, CDR2 ANQGSEA. V lost 8 bases and J 6 bases, leaving 17 bases between the germline ends. CDR3 bases: TGCAGCTTAGGAGCGGCCGCGGGTCAGCCCCAGCATTTT. Protein sequence: CSLGAAAGQPQHF.

This chain uses TRBV28 with TRBJ1-2; D ambiguous. CDR1 is MDHEN, CDR2 SYDVKM, per germline. The CDR3 runs 15 residues. With 5 bases removed from V and 8 bases from J, the gap between germline ends came to 21 bases. CDR3 bases: TGTGCCAGCAGTGAATCTCCCCCGGCGGCGGGGGGCTACACCTTC. Translating it yields CASSESPPAAGGYTF.

V usage is TRBV10-3 and J usage is TRBJ2-7; D may be TRBD1 (6 bases). Germline V gene data show CDR1 as ENHRY and CDR2 as SYGVKD. Trimming removed 11 bases at V and 5 bases at J, with 25 bases between. This CDR3 has 15 amino acids. Here the CDR3 reads CAGSDPFEGVHEQYF. The DNA of the CDR3 is TGTGCCGGCAGTGACCCTTTTGAGGGGGTCCACGAGCAGTACTTC.

This clonotype was observed at least ten times. This rearrangement joins TRBV10-1 to TRBJ2-2, with TRBD2 as a possible D gene (5 bases). Germline V gene data show CDR1 as WNHNN and CDR2 as SYGVQD (reference sequence). This CDR3 comprises 12 residues. Trimming stripped 3 bases from V and 7 bases from J, with 6 bases between. The CDR3 DNA sequence: TGCGCCAGCAGTGATGAGGGCGGGGAGCTGTTTTTT. Its translation: CASSDEGGELFF.

This clonotype was recorded many times. Being one base from a much bigger clone, this may be a read error. CDR3 nucleotides: TGTGCCAGCAGCTTATGGGGGAACACTGAAGCTTTCTTT. Translation gives CASSLWGNTEAFF. The chain employs TRBV7-3 and TRBJ1-1; D is ambiguous. Germline V gene data show CDR1 as SGHTA and CDR2 as FQGTGA. The CDR3 contains 13 residues. V was shortened by 2 bases and J by 1 base, with 5 bases between the two germline ends.

This clonotype was detected a few times. The rearrangement joins TRBV29-1 to TRBJ1-2; D is unresolved. The CDR3 loop spans 14 amino acids. V lost 1 base, J lost 5 bases, and 14 bases lay in between. CDR1 and CDR2 from the germline V gene are SQVTM and ANQGSEA. CDR3 nucleotides: TGCAGCGTTGAAGTCTATGGGCAGGCATATGGCTACACCTTC. It codes for CSVEVYGQAYGYTF. Full variable domain (missing parts from reference TRBV29-1 and TRBJ1-2): SAVISQKPSRDICQRGTSLTIQCQVDSQVTMMFWYRQQPGQSLTLIATANQGSEATYESGFVIDKFPISRPNLTFSTLTVSNMSPEDSSIYLCSVEVYGQAYGYTFGSGTRLTVV.

As concerns this clonotype: Compared with germline, one end of the junction differs, possibly owing to a read error. V usage is TRBV10-3 and J usage is TRBJ2-2, with D possibly being TRBD2 (5 bases). Germline V gives CDR1 ENHRY, CDR2 SYGVKD. The length of the CDR3 is 11 residues. The CDR3 is CAISATGELFF. The CDR3 DNA sequence: TGTGCCATCAGTGCAACCGGGGAGCTGTTTTTC.

J is TRBJ2-7 and V is TRBV20-1; D remains unclear. Germline CDR1 reads DFQATT; CDR2 reads SNEGSKA (reference sequence). The germline V and J ends were trimmed by 5 bases and 3 bases, with 14 bases remaining between them. This CDR3 is built from 13 residues. In nucleotides, the CDR3 is TGCAGTGCTTCCGGGCCCCTGAGCTACGAGCAGTACTTC. Translation gives CSASGPLSYEQYF.

For this clonotype: A much larger clone differs by one base, so this may be a read error. The V and J genes are TRBV20-1 and TRBJ2-7, with 7 bases fitting TRBD1. The CDR3 totals 15 residues. Germline trimming cut 5 bases from V and 1 base from J; bases unmatched to any gene: 11. CDR1 is DFQATT and CDR2 is SNEGSKA in the germline V gene (reference sequence). The CDR3 sequence: CSAWDSSAFSYEQYF. The CDR3 bases are TGCAGTGCTTGGGACAGCTCCGCTTTTTCCTACGAGCAGTACTTC.

Of note for this clonotype: A read error is possible here, since a much larger clone lies one base away. The J gene is TRBJ1-5, the V gene TRBV4-1; a weak D match, TRBD1 (5 bases). V lost 0 bases, J lost 0 bases, and 12 bases lay in between. The CDR3 extends over 17 amino acids. Germline CDR1 and CDR2: MGHRA and YSYEKL. CDR3 residues: CASSQDARVASNQPQHF. CDR3 sequence (DNA): TGCGCCAGCAGCCAAGATGCCAGGGTTGCTAGCAATCAGCCCCAGCATTTT.

Many counts were recorded for this clonotype. The V call is TRBV14, the J call TRBJ2-5, with TRBD2 as a possible D gene (6 bases). Trimming removed 0 bases at V and 2 bases at J, with 10 bases between. Germline V CDR1 and CDR2: SGHDN, FVKESK. The CDR3 totals 15 residues. This CDR3 reads CASSQDRGSQETQYF. The CDR3 nucleotides read TGTGCCAGCAGCCAAGATCGGGGGAGTCAAGAGACCCAGTACTTC.

J is TRBJ1-4 and V is TRBV7-2, with D maybe TRBD1 (5 bases). V lost 0 bases and J lost 5, with 10 bases in between. The germline V gene encodes CDR1 SGHTA and CDR2 FQGNSA. The CDR3 is made up of 15 amino acids. The CDR3 coding sequence is TGTGCCAGCAGCTTAGCCCCCGGGGGGAATGAAAAACTGTTTTTT. It encodes CASSLAPGGNEKLFF.

This clonotype was observed once. The V gene is TRBV7-8, the J gene TRBJ2-6, with D unresolved. Germline CDR1 SGHVS, CDR2 FQNEAQ. Trimming took 6 bases from V and 7 from J, leaving 16 bases between them. The CDR3 spans 15 residues. CDR3 DNA: TGTGCCAGCAGTTACTCGGCAGACGAAGCCAACGTCCTGACTTTC. This codes for CASSYSADEANVLTF.

There are a few counts of this clonotype. J is TRBJ2-7 and V is TRBV25-1; tentatively, D is TRBD1 (6 bases). The CDR3 consists of 16 residues. The germline CDR1 and CDR2 sequences are MGHDK and SYGVNS. V was shortened by 5 bases and J by 2 bases, with 19 bases between the two germline ends. Here the CDR3 DNA reads TGTGCCAGCAGTTCCGCCGGGACAAACCTAGCCTACGAGCAGTACTTC. This encodes CASSSAGTNLAYEQYF.